A selection of T cell receptor beta chains follows, all from one sample in a study of T cell repertoires in cytomegalovirus infection. TCRdb reprocessed the reads via MiXCR and lists one record per CDR3 protein. The table lists approximately 190,000 distinct CDR3 sequences, 28% of them singletons, with roughly 32% in the top ten. The sequencing sample was made of PBMCs. The receptors here all came from a human donor in good health (CMV status not recorded). Some clones in this sample may be carry-over from other donors' samples. Both conserved end residues are part of each CDR3.

14,TRBV28,CASSLLDSNEKLFF
15,TRBV7-2,CASSLEAAGDYGYTF
16,TRBV2,CASRGQGPRGNQPQHF
13,TRBV5-1,CASSSFGQTEAFF
14,TRBV2,CASSADIFTGELFF
13,TRBV6-5,CASSYSNTQPQHF
13,TRBV7-3,CASSPLLDSEQYF
13,TRBV4-1,CASSPTGDAEAFF
14,TRBV7-6,CASSAGRHTGELFF
16,TRBV6-1,CASSPNPGSSYNEQFF
15,TRBV2,CASSDGDRYNSPLHF
15,TRBV7-6,CASSFSQETNYGYTF
15,TRBV6-6,CASRKQGARTDTQYF
14,TRBV7-9,CASRGRGLGTEAFF
16,TRBV7-9,CASSLKSGVAVDEAFF
15,TRBV7-2,CASSPTGGESYEQYF
12,TRBV2,CASRLGGLEAFF
13,TRBV18,CASSRESNTEAFF